This TCR beta chain was identified during a study of beta chain features in type 1 diabetes. Study-wide context: The examined sorted cells totaled fewer than 140 million across samples. The study, taken as a whole, reports: TCRB CDR3s were moderately but significantly shorter in Type 1 diabetes patients in all four CD4+ subsets. Cells carrying high TCR expression could end up over-represented when cDNA is sequenced. The analysis here could not establish whether HLA type shapes TCRB rearrangement.

This clone was counted between two and nine times. The antigen is undetermined. Every isolated RNA sample was fully reverse transcribed, so sequencing captured expressed TCRB transcripts. Data came from immunoSEQ multiplex PCR; TCRdb stores just in-frame clones and leaves some out. The sample contains 300,000 to 400,000 clones, approximately 9.9% of which appear only once. Germline CDR1 is LGHNA and CDR2 is YSLEER. This CDR3 spans 13 amino acids. The ends were cut back, 4 bases at V and 1 base at J, with 7 bases in the middle. Sorting produced populations that all topped 98% purity. The V gene is TRBV4-3, the J gene TRBJ1-2; no clear D. The receptor was isolated from a man between 25 and 39 years old with type 1 diabetes. The specimen sequenced was central memory CD4+ T cells from blood. As DNA, the CDR3 is TGCGCCAGCAGCCCAGATTTTAACTATGGCTACACCTTC. Protein product: CASSPDFNYGYTF.